Each of the 18 T cell receptor beta chains below was sequenced from the same sample in a study of Ad26.COV2.S vaccination and SARS-CoV-2 variants. Treatment reported: 15 to 20 received Ad26.COV2.S at low or high dose, single or two shots; 5 received placebo; per-sample allocation not given. Samples came from day 63 after the first vaccine or placebo injection. Produced via immunoSEQ multiplex PCR; TCRdb's table is partial and in-frame only. The sample lists about 480,000 clones; around nine tenths were seen once. The sequenced sample was peripheral blood, obtained in a trial of Ad26.COV2.S vaccine versus placebo. The source of these receptors is a person aged 18-65 years who received the Ad26.COV2.S COVID-19 vaccine or a placebo.

The rearrangement joins TRBV29-1 to TRBJ1-1; 11 positions match TRBD1. The ends lost 3 bases at V and 11 bases at J; junction bases unmatched: 8. CDR3 length: 13 residues. Germline V gene sequence: CDR1 SQVTM, CDR2 ANQGSEA. CDR3 region: CSVDGQGASWAFF. The CDR3 DNA sequence: TGCAGCGTTGATGGACAGGGGGCGTCGTGGGCTTTCTTT.

J is TRBJ2-7 and V is TRBV2; a weak D match, TRBD2 (7 bases). The CDR3 runs 17 residues. The V end was cut by 7 bases, the J end by 3 bases, with 25 bases between. Germline values: CDR1 SNHLY, CDR2 FYNNEI. The CDR3: CASKGLGGPSTFYEQYF. CDR3 sequence (DNA): TGTGCCAGCAAGGGGCTCGGGGGGCCTTCGACCTTCTACGAGCAGTACTTC. Variable domain in full (rest from reference TRBV2 and TRBJ2-7): EPEVTQTPSHQVTQMGQEVILRCVPISNHLYFYWYRQILGQKVEFLVSFYNNEISEKSEIFDDQFSVERPDGSNFTLKIRSTKLEDSAMYFCASKGLGGPSTFYEQYFGPGTRLTVT.

The chain carries TRBV3-1 (or the pseudogene TRBV3-2) and TRBJ2-7; D not certain. From germline, CDR1 is LGHDT and CDR2 YNNKEL (reference sequence). Trimming removed 1 base from V and 2 bases from J, with 9 bases in between. This CDR3 spans 14 amino acids. The CDR3 reads CASSQAALTYEQYF. DNA of the CDR3: TGTGCCAGCAGCCAAGCGGCTCTAACCTACGAGCAGTACTTC.

The chain carries TRBV27 and TRBJ2-3, with 11 nucleotides matching TRBD2. The J segment lost 4 bases and the V segment lost 2 bases, leaving 2 bases of the junction unmatched. The CDR3 loop spans 15 amino acids. Germline CDR1 is MNHEY and CDR2 is SMNVEV (reference sequence). The CDR3 DNA sequence: TGTGCCAGCAGTTTAGGACTAGCGGGTTCAGATACGCAGTATTTT. Protein sequence: CASSLGLAGSDTQYF.

This clone was counted only a few times. V gene TRBV7-2 combines with J gene TRBJ2-1, with a weak D call TRBD2 (6 bases). The CDR3 extends over 13 amino acids. Trimming left V 4 bases short and J 10 bases short, with 14 bases between. Germline V gene data show CDR1 as SGHTA and CDR2 as FQGNSA. The DNA of the CDR3 is TGTGCCAGCAGCTCTCTAGCGTGGTGGGAGCAGTTCTTC. This gives the protein CASSSLAWWEQFF.

The chain's CDR3 is CASSQGTGGRNTEAFF. The CDR3 nucleotides read TGTGCCAGCAGCCAAGGGACTGGGGGTAGGAACACTGAAGCTTTCTTT. The V call is TRBV3-1 (or the pseudogene TRBV3-2), the J call TRBJ1-1; a weak D match, TRBD1 (5 bases). V lost 1 base and J 1 base, leaving 13 bases between the germline ends. Germline CDR1 and CDR2: LGHDT and YNNKEL (reference sequence). The CDR3 is 16 amino acids.

The chain links TRBV6-5 to TRBJ2-7; D gene uncertain. V was trimmed by 5 bases and J by 0 bases, leaving 11 bases between them. The CDR3 has 14 residues. Germline assignment: CDR1 MNHEY and CDR2 SVGAGI. CDR3 sequence reads: CASSKKGSSYEQYF. Here the CDR3 DNA reads TGTGCCAGCAGTAAGAAGGGCAGCTCCTACGAGCAGTACTTC.

This clone was counted only a few times. The chain employs TRBV12-3 or TRBV12-4 and TRBJ1-5; D gene uncertain. V was shortened by 5 bases and J by 3 bases, with 8 bases between the two germline ends. The CDR3 runs 13 residues. CDR3 DNA sequence: TGTGCCAGCAGTCTATCTGTCAATCAGCCCCAGCATTTT. This translates into CASSLSVNQPQHF.

The rearrangement uses TRBV6-5 and TRBJ2-1, with D perhaps matching TRBD1 (6 bases). V was trimmed by 4 bases and J by 5 bases, leaving 18 bases between them. CDR3 length: 16 amino acids. CDR1 MNHEY and CDR2 SVGAGI come from the germline V gene. CDR3 amino acids: CASSSLGQITNNEQFF. CDR3 nucleotides: TGTGCCAGCAGTTCGCTCGGACAGATTACCAACAATGAGCAGTTCTTC.

The table lists this clone with a count of one. In DNA form, the CDR3 reads TGTGCCAGCCGCCGGGGGGTTAACACTGAAGCTTTCTTT. Translated, it gives CASRRGVNTEAFF. V gene TRBV12-3 or TRBV12-4 combines with J gene TRBJ1-1, with D perhaps TRBD1 (5 bases). This CDR3 is 13 amino acids long. The V gene lost 8 bases and the J gene lost 2 bases, with 12 bases spanning the gap.

The chain combines TRBV5-5 with TRBJ1-2, with no clear D. The ends were cut back, 2 bases at V and 0 bases at J, with 8 bases in the middle. Germline lookup yields CDR1 SGHKS and CDR2 YYEKEE (reference sequence). The CDR3 consists of 14 residues. The CDR3 spells CASSFTEANYGYTF. In nucleotides, the CDR3 is TGTGCCAGCAGCTTTACAGAAGCTAACTATGGCTACACCTTC.

The chain has TRBV5-1 and TRBJ2-4; the match to TRBD2 covers 8 bases. The germline V gene encodes CDR1 SGHRS and CDR2 YFSETQ. CDR3 length equals 17 residues. Trimming cost V 4 bases and J 2 bases; bases outside gene matches: 11. The CDR3 sequence: CASSPNPAGETKNIQYF. The DNA of the CDR3 is TGCGCCAGCAGCCCCAACCCAGCGGGAGAGACCAAAAACATTCAGTACTTC.

The chain joins TRBV7-3 to TRBJ2-1, with D perhaps TRBD2 (5 bases). The V gene lost 5 bases and the J gene lost 2 bases, with 19 bases spanning the gap. The CDR3 sequence is 17 residues long. Germline CDR1 SGHTA, CDR2 FQGTGA. CDR3 sequence reads: CASSRYPREIAYNEQFF. The CDR3 coding sequence is TGTGCCAGCAGCCGCTACCCTAGGGAGATCGCCTACAATGAGCAGTTCTTC. Looking up the rest from reference TRBV7-3 and TRBJ2-1 gives the full variable domain: GAGVSQTPSNKVTEKGKYVELRCDPISGHTALYWYRQSLGQGPEFLIYFQGTGAADDSGLPNDRFFAVRPEGSVSTLKIQRTERGDSAVYLCASSRYPREIAYNEQFFGPGTRLTVL.

The chain recombines TRBV30 with TRBJ2-3; D may be TRBD2 (6 bases). From germline, CDR1 is GTSNPN and CDR2 SVGIG (reference sequence). V lost 0 bases and J 3 bases, leaving 10 bases between the germline ends. The CDR3 consists of 14 residues. The CDR3, as DNA: TGTGCCTGGAGTGTAGGAGGGCCTACAGATACGCAGTATTTT. Protein: CAWSVGGPTDTQYF.

The chain links TRBV19 to TRBJ1-2; 10 nucleotides align to TRBD1. The CDR3 loop spans 15 amino acids. Germline values: CDR1 LNHDA, CDR2 SQIVND (reference sequence). Germline trimming cut 5 bases from V and 3 bases from J; bases unmatched to any gene: 6. Here the CDR3 DNA reads TGTGCCAGTAGTGCTGGGGGACAGGGGCACTATGGCTACACCTTC. This sequence encodes CASSAGGQGHYGYTF.

This chain connects TRBV28 to TRBJ2-2; 7 nucleotides agree with TRBD1. The CDR3 is made up of 16 amino acids. In germline, CDR1 is MDHEN, CDR2 SYDVKM. V shed 3 bases and J 6 bases; nucleotides not matched to a gene: 10. The CDR3 is CASSFRTGVYPGELFF. The CDR3 coding sequence is TGTGCCAGCAGTTTTCGCACAGGGGTTTATCCCGGGGAGCTGTTTTTT.

The J gene is TRBJ1-2, the V gene TRBV9, with D perhaps TRBD1 (6 bases). The CDR3 runs 15 residues. CDR1 and CDR2 (germline): SGDLS, YYNGEE. V was cut by 1 base and J by 3 bases, with 13 bases left in between. CDR3: CASSVTGQTDYGYTF. As DNA, the CDR3 is TGTGCCAGCAGCGTAACCGGACAGACCGACTATGGCTACACCTTC.

The rearrangement links TRBV5-6 to TRBJ2-6; no reliable D call. The CDR3 has 16 amino acids. Germline V gene data show CDR1 as SGHDT and CDR2 as YYEEEE. Trimming pared 1 base from V and 4 bases from J, leaving 12 bases between. CDR3: CASSLLQAGGANVLTF. CDR3 DNA sequence: TGTGCCAGCAGCTTGCTGCAGGCCGGAGGGGCCAACGTCCTGACTTTC.